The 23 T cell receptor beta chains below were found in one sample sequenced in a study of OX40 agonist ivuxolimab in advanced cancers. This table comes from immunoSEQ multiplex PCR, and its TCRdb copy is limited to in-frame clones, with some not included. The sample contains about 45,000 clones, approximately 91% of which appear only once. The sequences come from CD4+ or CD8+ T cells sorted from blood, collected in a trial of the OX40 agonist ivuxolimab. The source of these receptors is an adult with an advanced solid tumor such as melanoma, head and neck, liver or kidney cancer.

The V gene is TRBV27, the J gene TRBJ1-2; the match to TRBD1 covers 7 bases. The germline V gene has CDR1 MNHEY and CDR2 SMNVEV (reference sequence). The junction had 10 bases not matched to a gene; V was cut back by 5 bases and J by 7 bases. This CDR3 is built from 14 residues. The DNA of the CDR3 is TGTGCCAGCAGTATGACAGGGTCTCATCGTGGCTACACCTTC. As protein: CASSMTGSHRGYTF.

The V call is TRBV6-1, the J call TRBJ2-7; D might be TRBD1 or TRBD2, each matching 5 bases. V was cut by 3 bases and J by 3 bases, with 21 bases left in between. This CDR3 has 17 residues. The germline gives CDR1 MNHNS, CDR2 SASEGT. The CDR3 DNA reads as TGTGCCAGCAGTGATTTATTAGGGGCGCGGGTCTACTACGAGCAGTACTTC. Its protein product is CASSDLLGARVYYEQYF.

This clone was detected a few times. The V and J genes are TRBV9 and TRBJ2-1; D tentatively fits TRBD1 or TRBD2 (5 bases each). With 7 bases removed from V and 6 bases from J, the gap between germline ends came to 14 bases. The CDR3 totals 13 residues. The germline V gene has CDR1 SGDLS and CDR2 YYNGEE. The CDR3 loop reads CASGGPSPNEQFF. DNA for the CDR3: TGTGCCAGCGGGGGACCCTCCCCCAATGAGCAGTTCTTC. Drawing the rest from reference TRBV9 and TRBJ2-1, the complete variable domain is DSGVTQTPKHLITATGQRVTLRCSPRSGDLSVYWYQQSLDQGLQFLIQYYNGEERAKGNILERFSAQQFPDLHSELNLSSLELGDSALYFCASGGPSPNEQFFGPGTRLTVL.

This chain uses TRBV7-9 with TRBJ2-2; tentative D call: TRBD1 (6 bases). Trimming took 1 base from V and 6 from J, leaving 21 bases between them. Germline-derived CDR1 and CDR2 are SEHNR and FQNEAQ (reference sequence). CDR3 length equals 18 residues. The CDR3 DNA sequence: TGTGCCAGCAGCTTAGTCGGACAGTCAGAGGGATGGGCCGGGGAGCTGTTTTTT. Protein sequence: CASSLVGQSEGWAGELFF.

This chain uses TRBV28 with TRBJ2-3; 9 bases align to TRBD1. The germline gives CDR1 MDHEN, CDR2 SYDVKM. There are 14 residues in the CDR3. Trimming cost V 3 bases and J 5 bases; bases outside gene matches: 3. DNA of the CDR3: TGTGCCAGCAGTTTGACAGGGGGTATAGATACGCAGTATTTT. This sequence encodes CASSLTGGIDTQYF. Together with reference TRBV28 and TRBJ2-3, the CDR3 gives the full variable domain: DVKVTQSSRYLVKRTGEKVFLECVQDMDHENMFWYRQDPGLGLRLIYFSYDVKMKEKGDIPEGYSVSREKKERFSLILESASTNQTSMYLCASSLTGGIDTQYFGPGTRLTVL.

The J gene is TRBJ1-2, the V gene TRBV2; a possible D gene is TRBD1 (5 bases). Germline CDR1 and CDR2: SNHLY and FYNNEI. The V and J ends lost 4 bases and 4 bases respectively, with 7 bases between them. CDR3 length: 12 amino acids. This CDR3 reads CASSGGIYGYTF. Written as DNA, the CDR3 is TGTGCCAGCAGTGGGGGGATCTATGGCTACACCTTC.

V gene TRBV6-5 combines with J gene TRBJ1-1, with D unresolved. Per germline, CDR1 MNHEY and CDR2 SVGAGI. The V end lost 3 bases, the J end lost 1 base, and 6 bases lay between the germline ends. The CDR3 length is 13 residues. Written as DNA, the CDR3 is TGTGCCAGCAGTTATGATGGGAACACTGAAGCTTTCTTT. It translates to CASSYDGNTEAFF.

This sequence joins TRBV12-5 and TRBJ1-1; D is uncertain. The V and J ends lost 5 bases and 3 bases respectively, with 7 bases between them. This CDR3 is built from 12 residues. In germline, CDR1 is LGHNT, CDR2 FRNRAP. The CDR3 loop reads CASGTGYTEAFF. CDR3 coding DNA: TGTGCTAGTGGTACCGGGTACACTGAAGCTTTCTTT. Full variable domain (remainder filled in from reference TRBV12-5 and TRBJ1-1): DARVTQTPRHKVTEMGQEVTMRCQPILGHNTVFWYRQTMMQGLELLAYFRNRAPLDDSGMPKDRFSAEMPDATLATLKIQPSEPRDSAVYFCASGTGYTEAFFGQGTRLTVV.

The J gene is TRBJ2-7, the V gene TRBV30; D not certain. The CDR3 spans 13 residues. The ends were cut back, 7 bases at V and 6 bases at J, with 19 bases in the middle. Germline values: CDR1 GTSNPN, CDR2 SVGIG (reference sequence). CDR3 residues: CASLDAPGLEQYF. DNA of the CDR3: TGTGCCTCCCTGGACGCCCCGGGCCTCGAGCAGTACTTC.

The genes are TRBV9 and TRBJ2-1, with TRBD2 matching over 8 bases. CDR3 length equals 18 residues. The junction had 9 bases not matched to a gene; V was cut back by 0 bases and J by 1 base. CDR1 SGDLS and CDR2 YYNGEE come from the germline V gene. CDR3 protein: CASSVALGASGSYNEQFF. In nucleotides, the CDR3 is TGTGCCAGCAGCGTAGCCCTCGGGGCTAGCGGGTCCTACAATGAGCAGTTCTTC.

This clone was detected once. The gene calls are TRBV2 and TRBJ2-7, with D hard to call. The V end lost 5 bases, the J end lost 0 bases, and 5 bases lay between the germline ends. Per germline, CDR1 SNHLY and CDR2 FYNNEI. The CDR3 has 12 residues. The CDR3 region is CASSSTSYEQYF. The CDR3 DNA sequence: TGTGCCAGCAGTTCCACCTCCTACGAGCAGTACTTC.

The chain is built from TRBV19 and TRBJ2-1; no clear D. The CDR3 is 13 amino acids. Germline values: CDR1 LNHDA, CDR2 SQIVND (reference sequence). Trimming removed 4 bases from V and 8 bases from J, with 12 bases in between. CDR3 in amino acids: CASSTPVVHEQFF. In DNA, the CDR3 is TGTGCCAGTAGTACCCCAGTCGTCCATGAGCAGTTCTTC.

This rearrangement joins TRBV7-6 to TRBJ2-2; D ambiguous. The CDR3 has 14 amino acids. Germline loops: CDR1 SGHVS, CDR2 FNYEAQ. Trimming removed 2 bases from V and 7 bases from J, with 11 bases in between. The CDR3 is CASSLWGSVGELFF. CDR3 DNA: TGTGCCAGCAGCTTATGGGGTTCCGTCGGGGAGCTGTTTTTT.

The CDR3 sequence is CASSPLTSVQETQYF. In DNA form, the CDR3 reads TGTGCCAGCAGTCCCCTTACCAGCGTCCAAGAGACCCAGTACTTC. This chain joins TRBV27 and TRBJ2-5; D is uncertain. The germline V and J ends were trimmed by 5 bases and 1 base, with 14 bases remaining between them. The CDR3 loop spans 15 amino acids. In germline, CDR1 is MNHEY, CDR2 SMNVEV (reference sequence).

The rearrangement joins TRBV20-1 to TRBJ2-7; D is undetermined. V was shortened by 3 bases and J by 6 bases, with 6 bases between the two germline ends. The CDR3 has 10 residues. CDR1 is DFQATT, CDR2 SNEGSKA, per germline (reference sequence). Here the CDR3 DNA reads TGCAGTGCTAGGGACGGCGAGCAGTACTTC. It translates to CSARDGEQYF.

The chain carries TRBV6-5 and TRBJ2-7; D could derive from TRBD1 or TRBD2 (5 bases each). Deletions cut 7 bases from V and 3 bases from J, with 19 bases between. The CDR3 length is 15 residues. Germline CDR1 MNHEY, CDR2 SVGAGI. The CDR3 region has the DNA TGTGCCAGCATGGGGGTCCGGGACCCGGGCTACGAGCAGTACTTC. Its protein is CASMGVRDPGYEQYF.

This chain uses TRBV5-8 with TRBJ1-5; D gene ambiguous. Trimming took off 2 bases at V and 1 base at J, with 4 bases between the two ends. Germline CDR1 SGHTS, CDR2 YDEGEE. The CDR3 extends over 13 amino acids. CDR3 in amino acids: CASSLLSNQPQHF. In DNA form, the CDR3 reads TGTGCCAGCAGCTTACTAAGCAATCAGCCCCAGCATTTT. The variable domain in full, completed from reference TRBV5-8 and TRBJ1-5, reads EAGVTQSPTHLIKTRGQQATLRCSPISGHTSVYWYQQALGLGLQFLLWYDEGEERNRGNFPPRFSGRQFPNYSSELNVNALELEDSALYLCASSLLSNQPQHFGDGTRLSIL.

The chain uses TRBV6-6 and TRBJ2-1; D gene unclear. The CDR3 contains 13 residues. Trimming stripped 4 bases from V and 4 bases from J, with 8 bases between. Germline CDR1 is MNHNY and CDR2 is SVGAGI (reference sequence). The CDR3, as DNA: TGTGCCAGCAGTTCCCAGGAGTACAATGAGCAGTTCTTC. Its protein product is CASSSQEYNEQFF.

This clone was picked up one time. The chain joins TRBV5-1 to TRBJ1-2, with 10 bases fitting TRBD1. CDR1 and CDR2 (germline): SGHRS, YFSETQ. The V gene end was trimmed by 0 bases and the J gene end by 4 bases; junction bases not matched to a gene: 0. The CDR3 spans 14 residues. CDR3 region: CASSLGQGAYGYTF. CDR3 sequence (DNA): TGCGCCAGCAGCTTGGGACAGGGGGCCTATGGCTACACCTTC.

Here the CDR3 DNA reads TGTGTCAGAAGCTTAGTCCCCGGGGTAGTCGTGTACGAGCAGTACTTC. This codes for CVRSLVPGVVVYEQYF. The chain employs TRBV7-5 and TRBJ2-7; TRBD2 is taken as the D call from the table, unchecked against the DNA. TRBV7-5 is annotated as a pseudogene. CDR3 length equals 16 residues.

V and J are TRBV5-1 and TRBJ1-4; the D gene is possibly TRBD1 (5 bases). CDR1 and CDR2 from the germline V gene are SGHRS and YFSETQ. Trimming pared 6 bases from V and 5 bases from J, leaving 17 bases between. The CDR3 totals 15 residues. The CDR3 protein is CASTFSAGPNEKLFF. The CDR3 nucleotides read TGCGCCAGCACTTTCTCGGCAGGGCCGAATGAAAAACTGTTTTTT. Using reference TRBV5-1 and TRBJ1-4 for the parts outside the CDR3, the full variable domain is KAGVTQTPRYLIKTRGQQVTLSCSPISGHRSVSWYQQTPGQGLQFLFEYFSETQRNKGNFPGRFSGRQFSNSRSEMNVSTLELGDSALYLCASTFSAGPNEKLFFGSGTQLSVL.

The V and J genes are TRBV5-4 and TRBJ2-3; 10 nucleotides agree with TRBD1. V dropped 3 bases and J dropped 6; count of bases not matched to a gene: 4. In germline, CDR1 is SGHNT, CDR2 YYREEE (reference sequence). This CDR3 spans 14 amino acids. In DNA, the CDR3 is TGTGCCAGCAGCTCTGGACAGGGGGAGGATACGCAGTATTTT. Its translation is CASSSGQGEDTQYF.

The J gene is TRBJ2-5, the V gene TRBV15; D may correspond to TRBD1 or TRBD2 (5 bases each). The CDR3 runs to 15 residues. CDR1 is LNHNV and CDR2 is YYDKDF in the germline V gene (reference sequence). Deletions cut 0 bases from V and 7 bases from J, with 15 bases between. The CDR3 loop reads CATSRDGRDGGTQYF. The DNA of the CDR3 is TGTGCCACCAGCAGAGATGGCAGGGATGGGGGGACCCAGTACTTC. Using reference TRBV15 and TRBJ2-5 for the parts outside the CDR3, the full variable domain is DAMVIQNPRYQVTQFGKPVTLSCSQTLNHNVMYWYQQKSSQAPKLLFHYYDKDFNNEADTPDNFQSRRPNTSFCFLDIRSPGLGDTAMYLCATSRDGRDGGTQYFGPGTRLLVL.